This T cell receptor beta chain was found in a study of Tregs in tolerant kidney transplant recipients (dated by TCRdb to the late 2010s). Regarding the complete study: Additional Treg samples were obtained by sorting recipient CD4+CD25+CD127- cells from a roughly 3-day mixed lymphocyte reaction with belatacept, in some cases after a subsequent approximately five-day donor restimulation. Antibodies distinguished recipient from donor cells when sorting primary belatacept mixed lymphocyte reaction cultures. The study applied TCRbeta sequencing to find donor-specific regulatory T cells before combined kidney and bone marrow transplantation and then followed those same cells after transplant. Several methods of expanding Tregs specific for an allogeneic donor were compared by TCRbeta repertoire sequencing in a few healthy controls. The paper as a whole reports these results and caveats: Expanding Tregs with activated donor B cells appeared to identify the most biologically relevant and donor-specific TCRbeta repertoire. Biological reproducibility was not examined directly, but technical replication error appeared to be minimal. Because only a small number of patients were included, the study had limitations, and the results will need to be validated in larger populations as well as under other immunosuppression protocols.

Blood from healthy controls was obtained either as purchased buffy coats or from healthy volunteers. Healthy control blood was processed by Ficoll density gradient to PBMCs and cryopreserved; patient PBMCs were collected before and after transplant. Worth noting for this clone: What antigen it recognizes has not been identified. Base qualities are missing; no much larger clone stands one base away.

For TCRbeta CDR3 sequencing, genomic DNA from the sorted cells was extracted using the QIAGEN DNeasy Blood and Tissue Kit. Through immunoSEQ, high-throughput TCRbeta CDR3 sequencing was done commercially, including PCR amplification with internal controls and bias correction. As for how the authors treated the data: Unique productive TCRbeta sequences were defined by CDR3 nucleotide sequence when primers matched and otherwise by CDR3 amino acid sequence together with Vbeta and Jbeta genes. Donor-reactive sequences were defined as at least 5-fold expanded in CFSE-low cells versus unstimulated cells, with frequency of at least 0.01% in CFSE-low cells. Repertoire divergence was quantified by Jensen-Shannon divergence using the top 100 TCRbeta sequences ranked by frequency. For any sample with multiple sequencing runs, sorting error was corrected in each run separately before the runs were pooled. What TCRdb holds here is the immuneACCESS table cut down to in-frame rearrangements. Part of the clones is not present; checked against another copy, under half of the missing clones reflect an unresolved V gene, and the others are unexplained. The V and J calls and the clone size are those of that table, but D and trimming were determined from the DNA. Here the sample has fewer than 40,000 clones; 70% to 85% occur a single time. Around 2.1% of the sample is in the top ten clones.

The germline ends are 5 bases apart after V is trimmed by 7 bases and J by 4 bases. The germline V gene yields MDHEN for CDR1 and SYDVKM for CDR2. Taken from cysteine to phenylalanine, the CDR3 has 11 residues. CDR3 DNA only is kept here, 33 bases in frame from base 1. This sequence uses TRBV28 and TRBJ1-5; no confident D gene assignment can be made. Specimen: Tregs from blood cultured with allogeneic cells. The source is a human donor in good health. The DNA sequence is given as TGTGCCAGCACCACGAATCAGCCCCAGCATTTT. Translated, this is CASTTNQPQHF.